Below, 13 T cell receptor beta chains from the same sample are listed, as sequenced in a study of control samples from healthy donors and cancer patients. Here immunoSEQ multiplex PCR was the method, and the copy in TCRdb shows in-frame clones only, minus some. There are 150,000 to 200,000 clones in the sample; around 91% occur only once, and about 1.6% lies in the top ten. The sequencing sample was made of blood. The source is a woman aged 25-40 years in good health.

This rearrangement joins TRBV2 to TRBJ1-2; 10 nucleotides agree with TRBD1. The germline CDR1 and CDR2 sequences are SNHLY and FYNNEI. This CDR3 has 13 amino acids. The J segment lost 7 bases and the V segment lost 7 bases, leaving 6 bases of the junction unmatched. CDR3 sequence: CASKTGGDGGYTF. The DNA for the CDR3 is TGTGCCAGCAAGACAGGGGGCGATGGTGGCTACACCTTC.

The CDR3 loop reads CASSIGTVNTEAFF. The CDR3 bases are TGTGCCAGTAGTATCGGGACGGTGAACACTGAAGCTTTCTTT. This chain uses TRBV19 with TRBJ1-1; a weak D match, TRBD1 (5 bases). V gave up 3 bases and J gave up 0 bases, with 8 bases separating them. The CDR3 contains 14 residues. Germline V lookup: CDR1 LNHDA, CDR2 SQIVND (reference sequence). The entire variable domain, with the rest obtained from reference TRBV19 and TRBJ1-1, is as follows: DGGITQSPKYLFRKEGQNVTLSCEQNLNHDAMYWYRQDPGQGLRLIYYSQIVNDFQKGDIAEGYSVSREKKESFPLTVTSAQKNPTAFYLCASSIGTVNTEAFFGQGTRLTVV.

The rearrangement uses TRBV7-8 and TRBJ1-2, with D possibly TRBD1 on 5 matching bases. V lost 1 base and J 3 bases, leaving 6 bases between the germline ends. Germline lookup yields CDR1 SGHVS and CDR2 FQNEAQ. This CDR3 is 13 amino acids long. The CDR3 nucleotides read TGTGCCAGCAGCTTAGGGGGGGACTATGGCTACACCTTC. The encoded protein is CASSLGGDYGYTF. The whole variable domain, filled in from reference TRBV7-8 and TRBJ1-2, reads GAGVSQSPRYKVAKRGQDVALRCDPISGHVSLFWYQQALGQGPEFLTYFQNEAQLDKSGLPSDRFFAERPEGSVSTLKIQRTQQEDSAVYLCASSLGGDYGYTFGSGTRLTVV.

The chain combines TRBV14 with TRBJ1-5, with 9 bases that match TRBD1. V lost 4 bases, J lost 6 bases, and 4 bases stayed unmatched. CDR3 size: 14 residues. Germline CDR1 reads SGHDN; CDR2 reads FVKESK. The CDR3 DNA reads TGTGCCAGCAGCCGACAGGGGGTTGGTCAGCCCCAGCATTTT. Residues: CASSRQGVGQPQHF.

This sequence joins TRBV29-1 and TRBJ1-2, with D possibly TRBD1 on 5 matching bases. Trimming stripped 3 bases from V and 7 bases from J, with 18 bases between. Germline-derived CDR1 and CDR2 are SQVTM and ANQGSEA. The CDR3 covers 14 residues. The CDR3 loop reads CSVDLGQGGFGYTF. The DNA of the CDR3 is TGCAGCGTTGATCTCGGCCAGGGAGGGTTTGGCTACACCTTC.

The CDR3 DNA is TGCAGTGTCAACAGCTATGGCTACACCTTC. Translated: CSVNSYGYTF. This chain connects TRBV20-1 to TRBJ1-2; D not resolved. Between the trimmed V and J ends, which lost 7 bases and 4 bases, there was a span of 7 bases. The CDR3 spans 10 residues. Germline V gives CDR1 DFQATT, CDR2 SNEGSKA (reference sequence).

The rearrangement joins TRBV5-1 to TRBJ2-5; D is ambiguous. V lost 0 bases and J 5 bases, leaving 8 bases between the germline ends. The CDR3 has 13 residues. Germline assignment: CDR1 SGHRS and CDR2 YFSETQ. The CDR3 region has the DNA TGCGCCAGCAGCTTGGGACAACGGGAGACCCAGTACTTC. It translates to CASSLGQRETQYF.

This chain uses TRBV13 with TRBJ1-1; 8 bases match TRBD1. Trimming took 3 bases from V and 1 from J; bases not matched to a gene: 4. This CDR3 comprises 15 residues. The V gene's germline CDR1 is PRHDT and CDR2 FYEKMQ (reference sequence). The CDR3 DNA follows: TGTGCCAGCAGCTTCCCCGGACAGGGGAACACTGAAGCTTTCTTT. This gives the protein CASSFPGQGNTEAFF.

The rearrangement uses TRBV3-1 (or the pseudogene TRBV3-2) and TRBJ2-7, with 12 positions matching TRBD2. Per the germline V gene, CDR1 is LGHDT and CDR2 is YNNKEL (reference sequence). Trimming took 1 base from V and 2 from J; bases not matched to a gene: 6. This CDR3 is built from 17 residues. The CDR3 spells CASSQVTSGGLTYEQYF. As DNA, the CDR3 is TGTGCCAGCAGCCAAGTCACTAGCGGGGGGCTTACCTACGAGCAGTACTTC.

The genes are TRBV28 and TRBJ2-6, with 9 bases that match TRBD1. This CDR3 is 18 amino acids long. V was pared by 4 bases and J by 0 bases, with 7 bases of the junction left unmatched. Germline CDR1 and CDR2: MDHEN and SYDVKM. The CDR3 nucleotides are TGTGCCAGCAGTTCTTACAGGGGGCGGACCTCTGGGGCCAACGTCCTGACTTTC. It is translated as CASSSYRGRTSGANVLTF.

The chain joins TRBV24-1 to TRBJ2-2; TRBD1 matches 7 bases. Germline-derived CDR1 and CDR2 are KGHDR and SFDVKD. V lost 4 bases to trimming and J lost 3 bases; unmatched junction nucleotides: 1. This CDR3 has 14 amino acids. The CDR3 region has the DNA TGTGCCACCAGTGACGGGACAGACACCGGGGAGCTGTTTTTT. It is translated as CATSDGTDTGELFF.

The chain joins TRBV2 to TRBJ1-5; no clear D gene. CDR3 size: 12 residues. V gave up 2 bases and J gave up 3 bases, with 2 bases separating them. Per germline, CDR1 SNHLY and CDR2 FYNNEI. CDR3 amino acids: CASSENNQPQHF. DNA for the CDR3: TGTGCCAGCAGTGAAAACAATCAGCCCCAGCATTTT.

The rearrangement links TRBV5-1 to TRBJ1-6; no clear D. The CDR3 extends over 15 amino acids. V lost 2 bases and J lost 2, with 8 bases in between. Germline V gives CDR1 SGHRS, CDR2 YFSETQ. DNA of the CDR3: TGCGCCAGCAGCTTCGGCAGCCCCTATAATTCACCCCTCCACTTT. Its protein product is CASSFGSPYNSPLHF.